The clone carrying this T cell receptor beta chain was detected ten times or more. Its target is unknown. Every TCR cDNA molecule bore a unique molecular identifier. TCRdb passed the 5' RACE reads through MiXCR, listing each CDR3 protein once. The sample lists about 15,000 distinct CDR3 sequences; roughly 5.7% were seen once. The CDR3 has 12 residues. Trimming removed 8 bases from V and 5 bases from J; junction bases left unmatched: 6. In germline, CDR1 is MNHEY, CDR2 SVGAGI. This sample is part of a study of spatial heterogeneity in lung cancer. General study results and limits: It was estimated that coverage of tumor T cells reached roughly 7% for alpha chains and 13% for beta chains. How many expanded intratumoral alpha and beta TCRs were present tracked the tumor mutation count, which was a count of nonsynonymous mutations. Regional and ubiquitous nonsynonymous mutations were tracked by counts of regional and ubiquitous expanded TCRs, respectively.

As for time point: sample taken at primary tumor resection. The chain recombines TRBV6-5 with TRBJ2-7; 7 nucleotides align to TRBD1. The source was lung tumor tissue, collected at surgery. This TCR was sampled from a male donor with early-stage non-small cell lung cancer. This CDR3 is CASATGRNEQYF. The CDR3 DNA is TGTGCCAGCGCGACAGGGCGAAACGAGCAGTACTTC.